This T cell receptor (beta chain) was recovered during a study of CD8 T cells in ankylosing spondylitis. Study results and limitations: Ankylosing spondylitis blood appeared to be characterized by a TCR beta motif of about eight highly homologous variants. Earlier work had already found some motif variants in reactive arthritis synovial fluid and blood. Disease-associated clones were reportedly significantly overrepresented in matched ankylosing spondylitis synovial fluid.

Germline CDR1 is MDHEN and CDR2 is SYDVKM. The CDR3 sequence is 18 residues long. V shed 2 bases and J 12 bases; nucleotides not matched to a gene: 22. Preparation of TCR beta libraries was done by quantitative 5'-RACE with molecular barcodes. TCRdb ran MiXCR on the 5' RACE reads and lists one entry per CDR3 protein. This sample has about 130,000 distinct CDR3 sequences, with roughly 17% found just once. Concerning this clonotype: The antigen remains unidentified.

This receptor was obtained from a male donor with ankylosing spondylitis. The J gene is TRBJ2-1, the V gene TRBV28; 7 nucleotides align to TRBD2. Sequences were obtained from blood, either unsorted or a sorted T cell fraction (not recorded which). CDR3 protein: CASSLRGLAVRTLSPQFF. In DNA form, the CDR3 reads TGTGCCAGCAGTTTACGGGGCCTAGCGGTTAGGACCCTCTCACCGCAGTTCTTC.